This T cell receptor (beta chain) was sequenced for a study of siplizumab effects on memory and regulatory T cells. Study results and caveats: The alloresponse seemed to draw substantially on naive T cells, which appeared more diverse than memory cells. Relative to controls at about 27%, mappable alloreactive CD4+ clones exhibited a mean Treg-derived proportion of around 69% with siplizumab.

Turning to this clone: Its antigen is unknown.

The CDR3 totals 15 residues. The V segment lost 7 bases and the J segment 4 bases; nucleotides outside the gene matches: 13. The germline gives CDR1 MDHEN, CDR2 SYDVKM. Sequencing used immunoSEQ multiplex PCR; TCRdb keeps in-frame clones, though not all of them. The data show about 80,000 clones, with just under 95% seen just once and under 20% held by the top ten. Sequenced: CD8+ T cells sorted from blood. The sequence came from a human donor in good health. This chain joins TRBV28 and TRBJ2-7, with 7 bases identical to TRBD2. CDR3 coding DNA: TGTGCCAGCACCCCTTTGGGGGAGGGCCAGTACGAGCAGTACTTC. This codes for CASTPLGEGQYEQYF.